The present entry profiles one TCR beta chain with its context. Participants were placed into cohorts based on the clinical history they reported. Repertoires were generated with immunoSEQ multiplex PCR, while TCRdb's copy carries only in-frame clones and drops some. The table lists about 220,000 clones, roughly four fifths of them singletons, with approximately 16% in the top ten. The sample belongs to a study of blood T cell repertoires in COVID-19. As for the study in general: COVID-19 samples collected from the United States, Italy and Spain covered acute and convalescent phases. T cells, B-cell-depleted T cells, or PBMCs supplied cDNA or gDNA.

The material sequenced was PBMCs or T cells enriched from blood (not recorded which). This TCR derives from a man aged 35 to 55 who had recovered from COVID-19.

The CDR3 sequence: CASSLRVGYEQYF. The DNA of the CDR3 is TGTGCCAGCAGCCTCAGGGTGGGGTACGAGCAGTACTTC. The chain links TRBV9 to TRBJ2-7, with D maybe TRBD1 (5 bases). V was cut by 4 bases and J by 4 bases, with 12 bases left in between. The germline CDR1 and CDR2 sequences are SGDLS and YYNGEE. The CDR3 runs 13 residues.